Each of the 8 T cell receptor beta chains below was sequenced from the same sample in a study of PD-1 blockade in classical Hodgkin lymphoma. Relapse after autologous stem cell transplantation occurred in every patient, and brentuximab vedotin exposure varied. Some clones are missing from TCRdb's copy, which holds only in-frame ones; the method was immunoSEQ multiplex PCR. The sample has 50,000 or so clones; 73% are singletons. Here the sequenced sample was peripheral blood mononuclear cells (PBMCs), taken before the second cycle of nivolumab. The receptor source for this set is a human donor with classical Hodgkin lymphoma.

This chain connects TRBV7-2 to TRBJ2-5, with D possibly matching TRBD1 (6 bases). Trimming removed 1 base at V and 5 bases at J, with 14 bases between. CDR3 size: 15 residues. Germline CDR1 reads SGHTA; CDR2 reads FQGNSA. CDR3 loop: CASSLGQGLGETQYF. The CDR3 DNA follows: TGTGCCAGCAGCTTAGGGCAGGGGCTGGGGGAGACCCAGTACTTC.

The CDR3 spells CASSRQGYEQYF. For the CDR3, the DNA is TGTGCCAGCAGCCGACAGGGATACGAGCAGTACTTC. V gene TRBV13 combines with J gene TRBJ2-7, with 7 bases identical to TRBD1. In germline, CDR1 is PRHDT, CDR2 FYEKMQ (reference sequence). The CDR3 is 12 amino acids. V was pared by 5 bases and J by 4 bases, with 2 bases of the junction left unmatched.

The chain has TRBV6-5 and TRBJ1-2, with TRBD1 matching 8 bases. The germline gives CDR1 MNHEY, CDR2 SVGAGI. The length of the CDR3 is 14 residues. V shed 6 bases and J 4 bases; nucleotides not matched to a gene: 7. CDR3 amino acids: CASSRTGGGYGYTF. The CDR3 nucleotides are TGTGCCAGCAGCCGAACAGGGGGAGGCTATGGCTACACCTTC.

The chain couples TRBV5-1 to TRBJ2-7; unclear D gene. CDR1 and CDR2 from the germline V gene are SGHRS and YFSETQ. The CDR3 spans 11 residues. The V and J ends lost 4 bases and 6 bases respectively, with 8 bases between them. CDR3 amino acids: CASSHTSEQYF. CDR3 coding DNA: TGCGCCAGCAGCCACACAAGCGAGCAGTACTTC. Filled out from reference TRBV5-1 and TRBJ2-7, the complete variable domain reads KAGVTQTPRYLIKTRGQQVTLSCSPISGHRSVSWYQQTPGQGLQFLFEYFSETQRNKGNFPGRFSGRQFSNSRSEMNVSTLELGDSALYLCASSHTSEQYFGPGTRLTVT.

J is TRBJ2-1 and V is TRBV6-1; TRBD2 might be the D (5 bases). Germline lookup yields CDR1 MNHNS and CDR2 SASEGT. The V gene lost 7 bases and the J gene lost 0 bases, with 13 bases spanning the gap. The CDR3 consists of 15 residues. This CDR3 is CASTVGEGSYNEQFF. The CDR3 region has the DNA TGTGCCAGCACCGTGGGAGAGGGCTCCTACAATGAGCAGTTCTTC.

DNA for the CDR3: TGCGCCAGCAGCCTCCAGGGCCTTGAAAACAGGGCTTACCAAGAGACCCAGTACTTC. Encoded protein: CASSLQGLENRAYQETQYF. J is TRBJ2-5 and V is TRBV4-1; D may be TRBD1 (6 bases). This CDR3 is 19 amino acids long. Germline V CDR1 and CDR2: MGHRA, YSYEKL. V was clipped by 4 bases and J by 0 bases, with 24 bases between them.

The rearrangement links TRBV7-6 to TRBJ2-2; the D is unclear. Germline CDR1 is SGHVS and CDR2 is FNYEAQ. V lost 2 bases to trimming and J lost 2 bases, with 9 bases between them. This CDR3 comprises 15 residues. The CDR3 DNA follows: TGTGCCAGCAGCTTAAAGTTGGGTAACACCGGGGAGCTGTTTTTT. Translated, it gives CASSLKLGNTGELFF. The full variable domain, completed using reference TRBV7-6 and TRBJ2-2, is GAGVSQSPRYKVTKRGQDVALRCDPISGHVSLYWYRQALGQGPEFLTYFNYEAQQDKSGLPNDRFSAERPEGSISTLTIQRTEQRDSAMYRCASSLKLGNTGELFFGEGSRLTVL.

The gene calls are TRBV6-5 and TRBJ1-1; TRBD1 might be the D (5 bases). This CDR3 has 14 residues. Deletions cut 6 bases from V and 5 bases from J, with 16 bases between. Germline values: CDR1 MNHEY, CDR2 SVGAGI. CDR3 loop: CASRGEGKWTEAFF. The CDR3 DNA follows: TGTGCCAGCAGGGGGGAGGGGAAGTGGACTGAAGCTTTCTTT.